This TCR beta chain was sequenced in a study of blood T cell repertoires in COVID-19. The germline V gene encodes CDR1 MDHEN and CDR2 SYDVKM. The CDR3 runs to 14 residues. Trimming shortened V by 1 base and J by 2 bases, and 9 bases separated the two germline ends. Here immunoSEQ multiplex PCR was the method, and the copy in TCRdb shows in-frame clones only, minus some. The sample has about 330,000 clones, 88% seen once. The specimen was peripheral blood. This rearrangement joins TRBV28 to TRBJ2-7, with D possibly being TRBD1 (5 bases). This TCR derives from a woman aged 50 to 65 with active or convalescent COVID-19. CDR3 residues: CASSLFQGTYEQYF. CDR3 nucleotide sequence: TGTGCCAGCAGTTTATTTCAGGGCACCTACGAGCAGTACTTC.